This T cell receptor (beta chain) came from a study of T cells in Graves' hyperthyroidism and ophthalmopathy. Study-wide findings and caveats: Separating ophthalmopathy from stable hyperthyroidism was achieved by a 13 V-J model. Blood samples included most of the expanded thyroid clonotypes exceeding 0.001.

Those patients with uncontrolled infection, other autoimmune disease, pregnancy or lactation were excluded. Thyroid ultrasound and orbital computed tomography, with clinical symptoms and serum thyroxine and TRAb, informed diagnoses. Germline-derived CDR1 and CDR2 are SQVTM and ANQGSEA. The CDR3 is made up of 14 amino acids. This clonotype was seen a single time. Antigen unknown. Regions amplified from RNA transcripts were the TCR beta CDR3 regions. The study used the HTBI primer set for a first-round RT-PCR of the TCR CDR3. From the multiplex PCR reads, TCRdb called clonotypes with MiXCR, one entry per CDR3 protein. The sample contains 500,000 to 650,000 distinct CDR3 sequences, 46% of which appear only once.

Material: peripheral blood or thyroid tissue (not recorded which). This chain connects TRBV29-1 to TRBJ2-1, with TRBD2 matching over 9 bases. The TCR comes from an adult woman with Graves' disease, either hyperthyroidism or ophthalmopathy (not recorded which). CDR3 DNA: TGCAGAGGGAGTAGCGGGAGTTCCTACAATGAGCAGTTCTTC. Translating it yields CRGSSGSSYNEQFF.